A selection of T cell receptor beta chains follows, all from one sample in a study of identifying expanded T cells in peripheral blood. The repertoire was sequenced with immunoSEQ multiplex PCR; TCRdb's copy has only in-frame clones and lacks some. This sample has 95,000 to 150,000 clones; 84% occur once, and the top ten carry about 3.1%. The sample consisted of blood. All receptors derive from a person aged 18-70 years in good health. The CDR3 runs from the conserved cysteine through the conserved F or W. The order of the fields is D gene, V gene, J gene, clone size, CDR3 protein, CDR3 DNA. D genes are given only for firm matches. Rows may omit the clone size; those that give it use once, few, many or a size class.

NA	TRBV20-1	TRBJ1-1	NA	CSAKRGGKAFF	TGCAGTGCTAAAAGGGGCGGGAAAGCTTTCTTT
NA	TRBV2	TRBJ2-3	once	CASKKRRGSTDTQYF	TGTGCCAGCAAGAAAAGACGGGGGAGCACAGATACGCAGTATTTT
NA	TRBV18	TRBJ1-1	NA	CASSDRIRTVNTEAFF	TGTGCCAGCTCAGACCGGATTAGGACGGTGAACACTGAAGCTTTCTTT
NA	TRBV11-2	TRBJ2-7	NA	CASSLEGGSYEQYF	TGTGCCAGCAGCTTAGAAGGGGGATCCTACGAGCAGTACTTC
NA	TRBV2	TRBJ2-5	NA	CASRRRGETQYF	TGTGCCAGCAGACGTCGGGGGGAGACCCAGTACTTC
TRBD1	TRBV6-5	TRBJ1-6	few	CASSALRDRSPLHF	TGTGCCAGCAGTGCCTTAAGGGACAGGTCACCCCTCCACTTT
NA	TRBV18	TRBJ2-7	NA	CASSPDGNEQYF	TGTGCCAGCTCACCGGACGGTAACGAGCAGTACTTC
TRBD1	TRBV9	TRBJ1-1	NA	CASTPGQGNTEAFF	TGTGCCAGCACCCCGGGACAGGGGAACACTGAAGCTTTCTTT
NA	TRBV2	TRBJ1-5	NA	CASTERGAPGSNQPQHF	TGTGCCAGCACCGAAAGGGGGGCCCCGGGGAGCAATCAGCCCCAGCATTTT
NA	TRBV9	TRBJ2-5	NA	CASSVLAGNQETQYF	TGTGCCAGCAGCGTGCTGGCGGGGAACCAAGAGACCCAGTACTTC
NA	TRBV27	TRBJ1-1	NA	CASSLYGGTEAFF	TGTGCCAGCAGTTTATATGGCGGCACTGAAGCTTTCTTT
NA	TRBV7-2	TRBJ1-2	NA	CASSLNAGSYGYTF	TGTGCCAGCAGCTTAAATGCAGGGTCATATGGCTACACCTTC
TRBD1	TRBV7-8	TRBJ1-2	NA	CASSLGRTGRGYTF	TGTGCCAGCAGCTTAGGACGGACAGGTCGTGGCTACACCTTC
TRBD1	TRBV6-1	TRBJ1-2	NA	CASSEQGAGLGYGYTF	TGTGCCAGCAGTGAACAGGGGGCAGGGTTGGGCTATGGCTACACCTTC
TRBD1	TRBV6-1	TRBJ1-2	NA	CASRTGGGEGYTF	TGTGCCAGCAGAACAGGGGGCGGTGAGGGCTACACCTTC
NA	TRBV29-1	TRBJ1-1	NA	CSVVSGDTEAFF	TGCAGCGTTGTATCCGGAGACACTGAAGCTTTCTTT
TRBD1	TRBV10-2	TRBJ1-5	medium-sized	CASSQGLGQPQHF	TGCGCCAGTTCACAGGGGTTAGGGCAGCCCCAGCATTTT
NA	TRBV5-6	TRBJ1-1	few	CASSRTNTEAFF	TGTGCCAGCAGCAGGACAAACACTGAAGCTTTCTTT
NA	TRBV7-2	TRBJ1-4	NA	CASSSRVDEKLFF	TGTGCCAGCAGCTCCCGGGTCGATGAAAAACTGTTTTTT
TRBD2	TRBV7-2	TRBJ2-1	NA	CASSFSGTSSNEQFF	TGTGCCAGCAGCTTCTCCGGGACTAGCAGTAATGAGCAGTTCTTC
NA	TRBV7-2	TRBJ1-2	once	CASSTMTVGYTF	TGTGCCAGCAGCACAATGACAGTAGGCTACACCTTC
TRBD1	TRBV15	TRBJ1-1	once	CATSRGKDRGGRAFF	TGTGCCACCAGCAGGGGGAAAGACAGGGGTGGTAGAGCTTTCTTT
NA	TRBV5-1	TRBJ2-6	once	CASSLTGANVLTF	TGCGCCAGCAGCTTGACTGGGGCCAACGTCCTGACTTTC
NA	TRBV4-1	TRBJ1-2	NA	CASSQGDTDYGYTF	TGCGCCAGCAGCCAAGGCGACACCGACTATGGCTACACCTTC
TRBD2	TRBV29-1	TRBJ2-3	few	CSVAAGEVTDTQYF	TGCAGCGTTGCAGCGGGGGAGGTGACAGATACGCAGTATTTT
NA	TRBV9	TRBJ1-1	few	CASSVQGGTEAFF	TGTGCCAGCAGCGTACAAGGGGGCACTGAAGCTTTCTTT
NA	TRBV2	TRBJ2-7	NA	CASNRPSYEQYF	TGTGCCAGCAATCGACCTTCCTACGAGCAGTACTTC
NA	TRBV5-5	TRBJ2-7	NA	CASSLTTGPYEQYF	TGTGCCAGCAGCTTGACAACAGGGCCCTACGAGCAGTACTTC
TRBD1	TRBV16	TRBJ2-2	NA	CASSRTGEVPGELFF	TGTGCCAGCAGCCGGACAGGGGAAGTCCCCGGGGAGCTGTTTTTT
NA	TRBV30	TRBJ2-7	NA	CAWSVRRTASSGSGQYF	TGTGCCTGGAGTGTACGCCGGACAGCCAGCTCCGGTTCAGGGCAGTACTTC
NA	TRBV30	TRBJ2-2	NA	CAWSGGSGGELFF	TGTGCCTGGAGCGGGGGCTCTGGCGGGGAGCTGTTTTTT
NA	TRBV7-2	TRBJ2-5	NA	CASSSAVGETQYF	TGTGCCAGCAGCTCCGCAGTTGGAGAGACCCAGTACTTC
TRBD1	TRBV2	TRBJ2-7	NA	CASSGQGTAYEQYF	TGTGCCAGCAGTGGACAGGGCACCGCCTACGAGCAGTACTTC
NA	TRBV7-8	TRBJ2-1	NA	CASSLHEGLGNEQFF	TGTGCCAGCAGCTTACACGAGGGGTTAGGCAATGAGCAGTTCTTC
TRBD1	TRBV11-3	TRBJ1-2	NA	CASSPQGAYGYTF	TGTGCCAGCAGCCCACAGGGGGCCTATGGCTACACCTTC
NA	TRBV29-1	TRBJ1-2	NA	CSVEGQTWHGYTF	TGCAGCGTTGAAGGGCAGACTTGGCATGGCTACACCTTC
NA	TRBV5-4	TRBJ1-2	NA	CASNSETGNYGYTF	TGTGCCAGCAATTCTGAAACGGGAAACTATGGCTACACCTTC
NA	TRBV10-3	TRBJ2-1	NA	CAISEWDEQFF	TGTGCCATCAGTGAGTGGGATGAGCAGTTCTTC
TRBD1	TRBV6-5	TRBJ1-1	NA	CASRIQGTEAFF	TGTGCCAGCAGAATACAGGGGACTGAAGCTTTCTTT
TRBD1	TRBV19	TRBJ1-2	few	CASSILGQGYGYTF	TGTGCCAGTAGTATACTCGGACAGGGGTATGGCTACACCTTC
TRBD2	TRBV6-6	TRBJ2-1	NA	CASRLAERSSYNEQFF	TGTGCCAGCAGACTAGCGGAGAGGAGCTCCTACAATGAGCAGTTCTTC
NA	TRBV6-6	TRBJ2-5	NA	CASNSHKIGEETQYF	TGTGCCAGCAACAGCCATAAAATTGGGGAAGAGACCCAGTACTTC
TRBD1	TRBV19	TRBJ1-6	few	CASSTGQGADSPLHF	TGTGCCAGTAGTACAGGACAGGGGGCTGATTCACCCCTCCACTTT
NA	TRBV19	TRBJ2-7	once	CASSGRVQHEQYF	TGTGCCAGTAGTGGACGCGTTCAGCACGAGCAGTACTTC
NA	TRBV28	TRBJ2-5	NA	CASSSRPDLRLQETQYF	TGTGCCAGCAGTTCCAGACCGGATCTACGACTCCAAGAGACCCAGTACTTC
NA	TRBV5-1	TRBJ2-1	NA	CASSLRGDYNEQFF	TGCGCCAGCAGCTTGAGGGGAGACTACAATGAGCAGTTCTTC
TRBD1	TRBV29-1	TRBJ2-3	NA	CSVVVMDRGRSGTDTQYF	TGCAGCGTTGTGGTGATGGACAGGGGAAGATCTGGCACAGATACGCAGTATTTT
NA	TRBV2	TRBJ2-4	NA	CASRDSAAKNIQYF	TGTGCCAGCAGGGACAGTGCAGCCAAAAACATTCAGTACTTC
NA	TRBV29-1	TRBJ1-1	few	CSCLGYTVTEAFF	TGCAGCTGCCTCGGGTACACAGTCACTGAAGCTTTCTTT
NA	TRBV4-3	TRBJ1-2	NA	CASSPGTAIYGYTF	TGCGCCAGCAGCCCGGGGACGGCGATCTATGGCTACACCTTC
NA	TRBV6-4	TRBJ2-2	NA	CASREDSLNTGELFF	TGTGCCAGCAGGGAGGACAGCCTAAACACCGGGGAGCTGTTTTTT
NA	TRBV6-6	TRBJ2-5	NA	CASSPIQETQYF	TGTGCCAGCAGTCCAATACAAGAGACCCAGTACTTC
NA	TRBV7-3	TRBJ1-1	NA	CASSPLFRGNTEAFF	TGTGCCAGCAGCCCCCTCTTTAGGGGGAACACTGAAGCTTTCTTT
NA	TRBV10-3	TRBJ2-2	NA	CAISAGLTNTGELFF	TGTGCCATCAGTGCGGGACTGACTAACACCGGGGAGCTGTTTTTT
TRBD1	TRBV19	TRBJ2-1	NA	CASSSRDRTWREQFF	TGTGCCAGTAGTAGCCGGGACAGGACATGGAGAGAGCAGTTCTTC
NA	TRBV20-1	TRBJ1-2	NA	CSARDYNGYTF	TGCAGTGCTAGAGATTATAATGGCTACACCTTC
NA	TRBV11-3	TRBJ1-2	NA	CASSNSLVDRYGYTF	TGTGCCAGCAGCAATTCTCTGGTAGATCGCTATGGCTACACCTTC
NA	TRBV7-2	TRBJ1-4	NA	CASSFGTATGEKLFF	TGTGCCAGCAGCTTCGGGACCGCGACTGGTGAAAAACTGTTTTTT
TRBD1	TRBV5-8	TRBJ1-5	NA	CASSFSDRGLSQPQHF	TGTGCCAGCAGCTTCTCGGACAGGGGGCTTTCACAGCCCCAGCATTTT